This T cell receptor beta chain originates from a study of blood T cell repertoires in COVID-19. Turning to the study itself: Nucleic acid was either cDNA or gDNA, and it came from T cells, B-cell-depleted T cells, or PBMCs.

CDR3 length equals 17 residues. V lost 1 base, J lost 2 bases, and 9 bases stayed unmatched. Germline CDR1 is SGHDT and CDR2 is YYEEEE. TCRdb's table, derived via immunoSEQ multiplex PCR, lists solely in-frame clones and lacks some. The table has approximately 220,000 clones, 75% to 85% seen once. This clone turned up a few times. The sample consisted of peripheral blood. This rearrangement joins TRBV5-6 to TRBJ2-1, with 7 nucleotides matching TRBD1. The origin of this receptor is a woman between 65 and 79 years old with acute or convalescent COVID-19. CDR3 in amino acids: CASSLIGKQGAYNEQFF. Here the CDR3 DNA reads TGTGCCAGCAGCTTGATCGGAAAGCAGGGGGCCTACAATGAGCAGTTCTTC.